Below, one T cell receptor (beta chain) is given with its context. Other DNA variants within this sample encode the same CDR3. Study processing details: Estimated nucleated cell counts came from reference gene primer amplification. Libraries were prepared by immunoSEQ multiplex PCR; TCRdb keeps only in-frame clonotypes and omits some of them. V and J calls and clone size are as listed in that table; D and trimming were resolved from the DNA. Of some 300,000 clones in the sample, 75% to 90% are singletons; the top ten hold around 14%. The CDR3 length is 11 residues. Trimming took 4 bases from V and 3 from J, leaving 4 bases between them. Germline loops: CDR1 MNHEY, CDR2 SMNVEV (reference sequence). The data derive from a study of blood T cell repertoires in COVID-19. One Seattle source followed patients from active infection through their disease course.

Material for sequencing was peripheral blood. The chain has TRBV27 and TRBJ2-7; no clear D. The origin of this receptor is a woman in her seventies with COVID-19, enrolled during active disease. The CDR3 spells CASSSGYEQYF. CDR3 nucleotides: TGTGCCAGCAGTTCAGGCTACGAGCAGTACTTC.